This is a list of T cell receptor beta chains from one sample in a study of T cell responses to AZD1222 COVID-19 vaccine. Some clones are missing from TCRdb's copy, which holds only in-frame ones; the method was immunoSEQ multiplex PCR. The sample has about 73,000 clones; roughly nine tenths are singletons. Sequenced here: peripheral blood, sampled 28 days after the second AZD1222 dose. All receptors derive from an adult who received the AZD1222 COVID-19 vaccine. Both conserved end residues are part of each CDR3. D genes are given only for firm matches. Some rows have no size entry. The others give once, few or many, or a class for an expanded clone.

clone_size j_call v_call d_call cdr3_aa cdr3_nt
. TRBJ2-3 TRBV5-1 TRBD2 CASSLGTSGVGDTQYF TGCGCCAGCAGCCTAGGGACTAGCGGAGTCGGAGATACGCAGTATTTT
. TRBJ1-4 TRBV11-3 . CASSFGGLEKLFF TGTGCCAGCAGCTTTGGGGGATTGGAAAAACTGTTTTTT
. TRBJ2-1 TRBV12-5 . CASTSTLNEQFF TGTGCTAGTACCTCGACGCTAAATGAGCAGTTCTTC
. TRBJ2-2 TRBV7-3 . CASSLWGGELFF TGTGCCAGCAGCTTATGGGGCGGGGAGCTGTTTTTT
. TRBJ2-2 TRBV12-5 . CASGPLPGGLNTGELFF TGTGCTAGTGGACCGCTCCCTGGGGGCCTAAACACCGGGGAGCTGTTTTTT
. TRBJ1-5 TRBV6-2/TRBV6-3 TRBD1 CASSRTGGVRQPQHF TGTGCCAGCAGCCGAACAGGGGGCGTTCGGCAGCCCCAGCATTTT
few TRBJ2-7 TRBV30 . CAWSWDGPYEQYF TGTGCCTGGAGTTGGGACGGTCCCTACGAGCAGTACTTC
. TRBJ2-6 TRBV28 . CASSPGQGVASGGAGANVLTF TGTGCCAGCAGTCCCGGACAGGGGGTAGCTAGCGGGGGAGCTGGGGCCAACGTCCTGACTTTC
. TRBJ2-2 TRBV13 TRBD2 CASSLTAGGGTGELFF TGTGCCAGCAGCTTGACAGCGGGGGGCGGGACCGGGGAGCTGTTTTTT
. TRBJ2-3 TRBV7-8 TRBD2 CASSPEAGSGTTDTQYF TGTGCCAGCAGCCCAGAGGCTGGTAGCGGGACCACAGATACGCAGTATTTT
. TRBJ1-1 TRBV30 . CAQSWDTEAFF TGTGCCCAGTCTTGGGACACTGAAGCTTTCTTT
. TRBJ1-5 TRBV2 . CASSSGQPQHF TGTGCCAGCAGTTCGGGCCAGCCCCAGCATTTT
. TRBJ2-7 TRBV3-1/TRBV3-2 . CASSQAGRAYEQYF TGTGCCAGCAGCCAAGCTGGACGGGCCTACGAGCAGTACTTC
. TRBJ2-2 TRBV5-1 . CASSFRTSHTGELFF TGCGCCAGCAGCTTTCGCACTAGCCACACCGGGGAGCTGTTTTTT
. TRBJ1-5 TRBV30 . CAWSVRGFQPQHF TGTGCCTGGAGTGTACGAGGTTTTCAGCCCCAGCATTTT